The clone carrying this TCR beta chain was observed a handful of times. Antigen unknown. The sample is drawn from a study of identical twins. Regarding the study as a whole: Some out-of-frame alpha sequences were shared by twins, and these showed excess low generation probability. Less excess twin sharing appeared in beta out-of-frame sequences.

cDNA molecules carried unique molecular identifiers, and template switching added a universal primer site. MiXCR was run by TCRdb on the 5' RACE reads, yielding one entry per CDR3 protein. The sample contains 1.5 million or so distinct CDR3 sequences, 32% of which appear only once. This CDR3 region has 13 residues. V shed 3 bases and J shed 5 bases, with 10 bases lying between them. Per the germline V gene, CDR1 is LGHDT and CDR2 is YNNKEL (reference sequence). The clonotype originates from a newborn girl in good health. This chain links TRBV3-1 with TRBJ1-2; D gene uncertain. The sequenced sample was cord blood. In nucleotides, the CDR3 is TGTGCCAGCAGCCAGCAAGCCAGGTATGGCTACACCTTC. As protein: CASSQQARYGYTF.